This T cell receptor (beta chain) came from a study of cytomegalovirus exposure and HLA in healthy donors. Whole-study results and caveats: A later analysis found common viral pathogens apparently linked to several of the most significant clusters. Certain indistinguishable V segments, among them TRBV6-2 and TRBV6-3, were excluded. Highly shared sequence variants in one cluster were likely a sequencing artifact.

PCR employed 60 Vbeta and 13 Jbeta primers. Profiled with immunoSEQ multiplex PCR; TCRdb holds only in-frame clones, not every one. The sample comprises 95,000 to 150,000 clones, roughly 80% of which are singletons, and about 10% rests with the top ten. There are 12 residues in the CDR3. V gave up 8 bases and J gave up 6 bases; unmatched junction bases: 6. Germline V gene lookup returns CDR1 MNHNY and CDR2 SVGAGI (reference sequence). This clone was counted a few times. Its antigen is unidentified. The chain carries TRBV6-6 and TRBJ1-1; 7 bases are shared with TRBD1. Sequencing was done on a sample of PBMCs. This sequence originates from a female donor in good health and CMV-seropositive. CDR3 nucleotides: TGTGCCAGCTTACAGGGGTCCTCTGAAGCTTTCTTT. It translates to CASLQGSSEAFF.